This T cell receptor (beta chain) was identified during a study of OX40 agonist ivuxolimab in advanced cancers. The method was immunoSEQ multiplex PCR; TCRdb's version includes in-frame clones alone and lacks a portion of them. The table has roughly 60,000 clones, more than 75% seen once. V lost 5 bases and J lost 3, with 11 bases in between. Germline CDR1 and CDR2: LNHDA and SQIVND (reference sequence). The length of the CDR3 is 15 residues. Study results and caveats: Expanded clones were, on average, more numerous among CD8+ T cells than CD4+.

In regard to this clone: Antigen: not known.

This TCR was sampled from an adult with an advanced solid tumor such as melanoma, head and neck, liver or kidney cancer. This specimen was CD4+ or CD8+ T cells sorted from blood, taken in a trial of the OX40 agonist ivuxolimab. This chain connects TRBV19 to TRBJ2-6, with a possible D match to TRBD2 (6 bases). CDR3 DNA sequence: TGTGCCAGTAGTGAAACTAGCAGTGGGGCCAACGTCCTGACTTTC. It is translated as CASSETSSGANVLTF.